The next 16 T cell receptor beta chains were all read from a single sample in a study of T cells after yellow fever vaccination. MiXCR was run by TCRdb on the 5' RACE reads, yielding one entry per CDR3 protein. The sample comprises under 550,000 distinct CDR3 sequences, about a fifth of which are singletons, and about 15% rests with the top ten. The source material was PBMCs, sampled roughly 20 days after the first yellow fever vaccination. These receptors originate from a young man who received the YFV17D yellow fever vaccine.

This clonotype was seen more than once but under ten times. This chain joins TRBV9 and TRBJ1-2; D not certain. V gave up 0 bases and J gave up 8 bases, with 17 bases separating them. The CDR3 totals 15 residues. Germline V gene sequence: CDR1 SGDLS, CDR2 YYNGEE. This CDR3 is CASSVAPSDGVGYTF. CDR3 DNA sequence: TGTGCCAGCAGCGTAGCCCCCTCAGACGGAGTAGGCTACACCTTC.

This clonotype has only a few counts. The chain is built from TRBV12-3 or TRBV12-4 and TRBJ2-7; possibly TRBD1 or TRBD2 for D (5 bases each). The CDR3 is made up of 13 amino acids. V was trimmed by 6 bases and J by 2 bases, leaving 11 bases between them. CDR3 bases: TGTGCCAGCAGCTCCCCGGGGCCCTACGAGCAGTACTTC. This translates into CASSSPGPYEQYF.

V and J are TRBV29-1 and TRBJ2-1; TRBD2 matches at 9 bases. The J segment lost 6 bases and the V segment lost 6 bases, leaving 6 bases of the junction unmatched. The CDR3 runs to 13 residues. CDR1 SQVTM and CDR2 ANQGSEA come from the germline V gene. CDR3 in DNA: TGCAGCGTAGCGGGGGGCCACTCCAATGAGCAGTTCTTC. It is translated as CSVAGGHSNEQFF.

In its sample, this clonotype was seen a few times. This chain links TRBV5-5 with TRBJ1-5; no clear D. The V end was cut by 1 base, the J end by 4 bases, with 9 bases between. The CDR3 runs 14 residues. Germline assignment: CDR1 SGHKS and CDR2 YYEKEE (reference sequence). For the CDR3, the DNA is TGTGCCAGCAGCTTGCAGGTTGGGAATCAGCCCCAGCATTTT. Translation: CASSLQVGNQPQHF.

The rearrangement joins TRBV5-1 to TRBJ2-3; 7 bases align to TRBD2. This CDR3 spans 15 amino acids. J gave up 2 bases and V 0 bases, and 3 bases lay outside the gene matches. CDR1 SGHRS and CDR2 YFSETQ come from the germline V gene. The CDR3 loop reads CASSLAGGDTDTQYF. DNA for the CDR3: TGCGCCAGCAGCTTGGCGGGGGGAGACACAGATACGCAGTATTTT.

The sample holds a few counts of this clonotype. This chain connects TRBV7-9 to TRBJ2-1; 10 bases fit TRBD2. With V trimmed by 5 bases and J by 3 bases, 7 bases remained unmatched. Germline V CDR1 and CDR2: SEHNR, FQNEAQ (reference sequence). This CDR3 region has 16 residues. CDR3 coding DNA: TGTGCCAGCAGCCCACCTGGACTAGCGGACTACAATGAGCAGTTCTTC. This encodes CASSPPGLADYNEQFF.

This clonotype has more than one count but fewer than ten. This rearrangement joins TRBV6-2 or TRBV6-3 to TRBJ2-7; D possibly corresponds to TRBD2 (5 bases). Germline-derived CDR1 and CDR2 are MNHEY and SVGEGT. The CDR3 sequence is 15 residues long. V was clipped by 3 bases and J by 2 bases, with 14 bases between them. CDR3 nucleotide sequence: TGTGCCAGCAGTTATGTCGGACGGGAAGCCTACGAGCAGTACTTC. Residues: CASSYVGREAYEQYF.

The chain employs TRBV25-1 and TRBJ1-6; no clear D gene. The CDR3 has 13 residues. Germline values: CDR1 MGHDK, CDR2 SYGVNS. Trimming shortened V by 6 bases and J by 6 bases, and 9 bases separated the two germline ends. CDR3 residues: CASSVSGNSPLHF. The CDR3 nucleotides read TGTGCCAGCAGCGTGTCTGGTAATTCACCCCTCCACTTT.

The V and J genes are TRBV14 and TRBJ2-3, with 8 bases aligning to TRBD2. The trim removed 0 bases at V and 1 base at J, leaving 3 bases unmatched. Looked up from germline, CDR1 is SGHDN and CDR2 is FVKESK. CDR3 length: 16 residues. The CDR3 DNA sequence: TGTGCCAGCAGCCAAGATTTCGGGGGGGGCACAGATACGCAGTATTTT. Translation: CASSQDFGGGTDTQYF. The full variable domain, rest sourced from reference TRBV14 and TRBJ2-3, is EAGVTQFPSHSVIEKGQTVTLRCDPISGHDNLYWYRRVMGKEIKFLLHFVKESKQDESGMPNNRFLAERTGGTYSTLKVQPAELEDSGVYFCASSQDFGGGTDTQYFGPGTRLTVL.

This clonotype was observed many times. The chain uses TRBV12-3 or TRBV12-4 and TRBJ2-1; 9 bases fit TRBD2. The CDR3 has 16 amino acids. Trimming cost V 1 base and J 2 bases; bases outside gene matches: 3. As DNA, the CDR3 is TGTGCCAGCAGTTTAGTCGCGGGGGGGCCCTACAATGAGCAGTTCTTC. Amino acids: CASSLVAGGPYNEQFF.

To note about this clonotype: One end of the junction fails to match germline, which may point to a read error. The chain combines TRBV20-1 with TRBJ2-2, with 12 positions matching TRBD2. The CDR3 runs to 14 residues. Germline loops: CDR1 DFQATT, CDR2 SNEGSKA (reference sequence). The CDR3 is CSARRLAGDGELIF. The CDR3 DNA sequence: TGCAGTGCTAGAAGACTAGCGGGGGACGGGGAGCTGATTTTT.

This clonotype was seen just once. Written as DNA, the CDR3 is TGTGCCAGCAGACCCTACCAGGACAGAAACTACGAGCAGTACGTC. Translated, it gives CASRPYQDRNYEQYV. The chain has TRBV6-2 or TRBV6-3 and TRBJ2-7; D might be TRBD1 (6 bases). The V and J ends lost 6 bases and 3 bases respectively, with 18 bases between them. There are 15 residues in the CDR3. Germline CDR1 reads MNHEY; CDR2 reads SVGEGT.

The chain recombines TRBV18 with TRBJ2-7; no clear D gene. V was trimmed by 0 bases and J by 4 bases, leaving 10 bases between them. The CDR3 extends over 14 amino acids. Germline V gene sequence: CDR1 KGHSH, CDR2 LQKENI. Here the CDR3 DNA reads TGTGCCAGCTCACCACCCGGTGACCGATACGAGCAGTACTTC. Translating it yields CASSPPGDRYEQYF.

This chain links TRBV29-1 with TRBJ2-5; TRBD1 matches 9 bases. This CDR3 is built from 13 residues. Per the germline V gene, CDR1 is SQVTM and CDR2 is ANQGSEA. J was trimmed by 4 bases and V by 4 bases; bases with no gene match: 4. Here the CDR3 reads CSVVQGASETQYF. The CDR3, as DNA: TGCAGCGTTGTACAGGGGGCATCAGAGACCCAGTACTTC.

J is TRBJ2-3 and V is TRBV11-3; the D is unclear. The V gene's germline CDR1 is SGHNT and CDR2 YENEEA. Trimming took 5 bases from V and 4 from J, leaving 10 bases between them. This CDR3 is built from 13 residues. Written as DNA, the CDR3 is TGTGCCAGCAGCGTTGGGCTGGCAGATACGCAGTATTTT. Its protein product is CASSVGLADTQYF.

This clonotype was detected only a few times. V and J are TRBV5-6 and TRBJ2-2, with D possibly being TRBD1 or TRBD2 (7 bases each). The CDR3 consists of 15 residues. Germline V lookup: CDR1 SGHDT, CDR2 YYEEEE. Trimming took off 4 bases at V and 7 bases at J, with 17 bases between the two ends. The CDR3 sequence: CASSPLDRDYGELFF. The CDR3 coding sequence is TGTGCCAGCAGCCCACTTGACAGGGACTACGGGGAGCTGTTTTTT.